In its sample, the clone carrying this T cell receptor beta chain was seen many times. These data originate in a study of T cells of healthy individuals. CDR1 LGHNA and CDR2 YNFKEQ come from the germline V gene. With V trimmed by 3 bases and J by 8 bases, 7 bases remained unmatched. The length of the CDR3 is 15 residues. Each CDR3 protein is one row after TCRdb ran MiXCR on the 5' RACE reads. Of 35,000 to 45,000 distinct CDR3 sequences in the sample, approximately 4.5% were seen once. The gene calls are TRBV4-2 and TRBJ2-1, with TRBD2 identical over 10 bases. The clonotype was recovered from a human donor in good health. The CDR3 DNA sequence: TGTGCCAGCAGCCAGAGCGGGGGGGCAGTTGATGAGCAGTTCTTC. It specifies CASSQSGGAVDEQFF.